Presented here are 3 T cell receptor beta chains from one specimen sequenced in a study of CD8 T cells in Susac syndrome. Reverse transcription of roughly 0.45 to 1 ug RNA was carried out with random hexamers. From the immunoSEQ multiplex PCR reads, TCRdb called clonotypes with MiXCR, one entry per CDR3 protein. The table shows roughly 150,000 distinct CDR3 sequences, with about 95% occurring only once. Specimen: CD8+ T cells from PBMCs. The source is a human donor with multiple sclerosis.

This chain connects TRBV15 to TRBJ2-1; TRBD2 aligns across 9 bases. This CDR3 region has 14 residues. From germline, CDR1 is LNHNV and CDR2 YYDKDF (reference sequence). After removal of 4 bases from V and 7 bases from J, the junction contained 5 bases not matched to a gene. This CDR3 reads CATSTAGGYNEQFF. The CDR3 bases are TGTGCCACCAGCACGGCGGGGGGGTATAATGAGCAGTTCTTC. Full variable domain (remainder filled in from reference TRBV15 and TRBJ2-1): DAMVIQNPRYQVTQFGKPVTLSCSQTLNHNVMYWYQQKSSQAPKLLFHYYDKDFNNEADTPDNFQSRRPNTSFCFLDIRSPGLGDTAMYLCATSTAGGYNEQFFGPGTRLTVL.

V and J are TRBV3-1 and TRBJ2-7; 8 nucleotides match TRBD1. After removal of 1 base from V and 3 bases from J, the junction contained 5 bases not matched to a gene. The CDR3 runs 15 residues. The germline V gene encodes CDR1 LGHDT and CDR2 YNNKEL (reference sequence). CDR3 in amino acids: CASSQGTGTFYEQYF. In DNA form, the CDR3 reads TGTGCCAGCAGCCAAGGGACAGGGACATTCTACGAGCAGTACTTC.

V is TRBV29-1 and J is TRBJ2-6; D is uncertain. Trimming cost V 1 base and J 1 base, with 14 bases left between them. Germline loops: CDR1 SQVTM, CDR2 ANQGSEA. CDR3 size: 17 residues. CDR3 protein: CSVEVARKGSGANVLTF. The CDR3 coding sequence is TGCAGCGTTGAAGTAGCAAGAAAGGGTTCTGGGGCCAACGTCCTGACTTTC.